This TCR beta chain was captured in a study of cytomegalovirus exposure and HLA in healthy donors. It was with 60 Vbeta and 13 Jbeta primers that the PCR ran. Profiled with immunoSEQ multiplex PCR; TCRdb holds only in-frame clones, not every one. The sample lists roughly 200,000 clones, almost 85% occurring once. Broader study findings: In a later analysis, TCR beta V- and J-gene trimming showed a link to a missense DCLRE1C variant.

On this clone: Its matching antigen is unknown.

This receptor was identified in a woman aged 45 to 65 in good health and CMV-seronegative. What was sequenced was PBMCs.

The CDR3: CAIAGASTDTQYF. The CDR3 region has the DNA TGTGCCATCGCTGGGGCAAGCACAGATACGCAGTATTTT. The V call is TRBV10-3, the J call TRBJ2-3; TRBD1 might be the D (5 bases). The CDR3 extends over 13 amino acids. The V and J ends lost 8 bases and 0 bases respectively, with 9 bases between them. Germline V gene sequence: CDR1 ENHRY, CDR2 SYGVKD.